The clone carrying this T cell receptor beta chain was recorded at least ten times. Antigen unknown. The data stem from a study of tumor-infiltrating lymphocytes in localized non-small cell lung cancer. Findings and limits, study-wide: Available tissue quantity limited TCR sequencing to a patient subset. TCRbeta sequencing showed higher T cell infiltration in tumors than uninvolved lung.

Method: immunoSEQ multiplex PCR; TCRdb's copy keeps in-frame clones and lacks some. The repertoire consists of about 16,000 clones, with approximately 49% occurring once and the leading ten covering about a sixth. Trimming at V came to 5 bases and at J to 9 bases, leaving 9 bases not matched to a gene. Germline V gives CDR1 SGHTA, CDR2 FQGNSA. The CDR3 is 16 amino acids. This chain joins TRBV7-2 and TRBJ2-1, with TRBD2 matching 14 bases. This TCR was recovered from a human donor with non-small cell lung cancer. Sequences were obtained from lung tumor tissue. The CDR3 nucleotides are TGTGCCAGCAGCCCCCGACTAGCGGGGGGGCAGGGTGAGCAGTTCTTC. It translates to CASSPRLAGGQGEQFF.